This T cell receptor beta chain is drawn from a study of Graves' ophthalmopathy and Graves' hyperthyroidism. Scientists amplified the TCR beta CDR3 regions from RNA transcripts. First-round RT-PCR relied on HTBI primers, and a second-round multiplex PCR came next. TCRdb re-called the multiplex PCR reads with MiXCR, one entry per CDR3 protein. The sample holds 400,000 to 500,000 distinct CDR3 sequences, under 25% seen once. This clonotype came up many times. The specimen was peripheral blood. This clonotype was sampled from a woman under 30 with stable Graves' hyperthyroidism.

CDR3 residues: CASSYPSGNYEQYF. DNA for the CDR3: TGTGCCAGCAGTTACCCTAGCGGAAACTACGAGCAGTACTTC. The V gene is TRBV6-5, the J gene TRBJ2-7; 7 positions match TRBD2. V was pared by 2 bases and J by 3 bases, with 4 bases of the junction left unmatched. The germline CDR1 and CDR2 sequences are MNHEY and SVGAGI. CDR3 size: 14 residues.